This T cell receptor beta chain was documented in a study of blood T cell repertoires in COVID-19. Study-level background: In each case, the material was cDNA or gDNA derived from T cells, B-cell-depleted T cells, or PBMCs.

Original processing notes: It was from reference gene primer amplification that nucleated cell counts were estimated. Profiling relied on immunoSEQ multiplex PCR, and the TCRdb table lists in-frame clones only, not all of them. V, J and clone size are those of that table, while D and trimming were read from the DNA. The data show some 300,000 clones, 88% seen once. The CDR3 has 12 amino acids. V gave up 3 bases and J gave up 5 bases, with 7 bases separating them. CDR1 is GTSNPN, CDR2 SVGIG, per germline (reference sequence). Recruitment covered under 25 US areas and drew participants whose ages spanned about 18 to 89 years. Assignment of participants to cohorts was predicated upon participant-reported clinical history. As to this clone: At the DNA level, this CDR3 is encoded by other sequences in the same sample as well.

The clonotype originates from a woman in her sixties in a cohort exposed to, infected with or recovered from COVID-19 (not recorded which). The chain links TRBV30 to TRBJ2-2; D not certain. The specimen sequenced was PBMCs or T cells enriched from blood (not recorded which). The CDR3 nucleotides read TGTGCCTGGAGCCTCGGGACCGGGGAGCTGTTTTTT. As protein: CAWSLGTGELFF.